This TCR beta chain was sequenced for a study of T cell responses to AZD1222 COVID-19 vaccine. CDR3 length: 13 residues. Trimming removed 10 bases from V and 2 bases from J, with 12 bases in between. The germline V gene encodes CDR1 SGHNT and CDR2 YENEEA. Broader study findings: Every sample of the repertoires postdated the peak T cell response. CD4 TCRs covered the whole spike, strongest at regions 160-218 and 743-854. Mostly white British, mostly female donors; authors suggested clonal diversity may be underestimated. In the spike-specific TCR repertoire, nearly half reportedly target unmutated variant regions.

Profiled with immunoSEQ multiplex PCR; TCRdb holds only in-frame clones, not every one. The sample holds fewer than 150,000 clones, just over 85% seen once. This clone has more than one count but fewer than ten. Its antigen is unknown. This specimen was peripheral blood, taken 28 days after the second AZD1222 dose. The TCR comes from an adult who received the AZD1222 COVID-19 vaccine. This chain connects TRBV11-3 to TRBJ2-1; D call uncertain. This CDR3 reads CATRANPYNEQFF. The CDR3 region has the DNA TGTGCCACACGGGCAAACCCCTACAATGAGCAGTTCTTC.